This TCR beta chain was captured in a study of spatial heterogeneity in lung cancer. In the study overall: Sequence detection consistently recorded a greater number of beta-chain than alpha-chain sequences.

Study observations and caveats: Tumoral mutation counts were tracked by counts of expanded intratumoral alpha and beta TCRs.

Time point given: sample taken at primary tumor resection. The donor group consisted of roughly 76 patients who had untreated, early-stage non-small cell lung cancer. Sequencing covered unsorted whole RNA taken from tumor, nontumor lung or frozen PBMC. V was clipped by 4 bases and J by 9 bases; unmatched bases: 10. The germline V gene has CDR1 SQVTM and CDR2 ANQGSEA. This CDR3 is built from 14 residues. TCR cDNA molecules were tagged individually, and each one carried a unique molecular identifier. From the 5' RACE reads, TCRdb called clonotypes with MiXCR, one entry per CDR3 protein. The sample gives over 5,500 distinct CDR3 sequences, around 3% of which show up once; around 21% is in the top ten. This clonotype has only a few counts. Its antigen remains unknown.

This sample comprised lung tumor tissue, obtained at surgery. This chain uses TRBV29-1 with TRBJ2-5; TRBD2 matches at 11 bases. This clonotype was obtained from a male donor with early-stage non-small cell lung cancer. CDR3 in DNA: TGCAGCGTTGGAGGCACTAGCGGGAGCGGGTCCCAGTACTTC. It codes for CSVGGTSGSGSQYF.